What follows are 10 T cell receptor beta chains derived from one specimen sequenced in a study of technical replicates of blood from a handful of donors. Libraries were prepared by immunoSEQ multiplex PCR; TCRdb keeps only in-frame clonotypes and omits some of them. The top ten hold approximately 5.4% of the sample, which has approximately 50,000 clones, about 86% seen once. Sequenced sample: PBMCs. These receptors were collected from a human donor in good health. Some clones in this sample may be carry-over from other donors' samples.

Only a few counts were recorded for this clone. This chain uses TRBV30 with TRBJ1-1, with no clear D. V shed 5 bases and J shed 1 base, with 11 bases lying between them. This CDR3 region has 13 residues. Germline V lookup: CDR1 GTSNPN, CDR2 SVGIG (reference sequence). The CDR3 loop reads CAWAEGENTEAFF. CDR3 in DNA: TGTGCCTGGGCCGAGGGAGAGAACACTGAAGCTTTCTTT.

This chain uses TRBV5-4 with TRBJ1-2; 7 nucleotides match TRBD1. Germline V gene lookup returns CDR1 SGHNT and CDR2 YYREEE (reference sequence). This CDR3 spans 14 amino acids. V dropped 4 bases and J dropped 2; count of bases not matched to a gene: 5. CDR3 amino acids: CASSHQGGNYGYTF. Written as DNA, the CDR3 is TGTGCCAGCAGCCACCAGGGGGGAAACTATGGCTACACCTTC.

The chain employs TRBV18 and TRBJ2-7; 7 bases align to TRBD1. V lost 4 bases to trimming and J lost 2 bases; unmatched junction nucleotides: 8. The germline gives CDR1 KGHSH, CDR2 LQKENI. The CDR3 sequence is 15 residues long. The CDR3 DNA follows: TGTGCCAGCTCACTACAGGGGCGGAATACCTACGAGCAGTACTTC. It yields the protein CASSLQGRNTYEQYF.

This chain connects TRBV5-1 to TRBJ2-2, with 8 nucleotides matching TRBD2. CDR1 is SGHRS and CDR2 is YFSETQ in the germline V gene. The CDR3 runs to 14 residues. V lost 5 bases and J lost 8; bases outside the gene matches: 8. The CDR3 protein is CASRYLSGSGELFF. The CDR3, as DNA: TGCGCCAGCAGGTATCTCAGCGGGAGTGGGGAGCTGTTTTTT. The variable domain in full, with the rest retrieved from reference TRBV5-1 and TRBJ2-2, is KAGVTQTPRYLIKTRGQQVTLSCSPISGHRSVSWYQQTPGQGLQFLFEYFSETQRNKGNFPGRFSGRQFSNSRSEMNVSTLELGDSALYLCASRYLSGSGELFFGEGSRLTVL.

The CDR3 nucleotides read TGTGCCAGCTCACCTTTAGGACTAGCGGGGAGCACAGATACGCAGTATTTT. It specifies CASSPLGLAGSTDTQYF. V and J are TRBV18 and TRBJ2-3; 12 bases map to TRBD2. Trimming cost V 3 bases and J 0 bases; bases outside gene matches: 4. Per germline, CDR1 KGHSH and CDR2 LQKENI. This CDR3 has 17 residues.

V and J are TRBV25-1 and TRBJ2-1; 9 nucleotides match TRBD2. The CDR3 has 17 residues. The ends lost 0 bases at V and 1 base at J; junction bases unmatched: 4. The germline V gene encodes CDR1 MGHDK and CDR2 SYGVNS. CDR3 DNA: TGTGCCAGCAGTGAATATAGAGCGGGAGGTTCCTACAATGAGCAGTTCTTC. Translation gives CASSEYRAGGSYNEQFF.

The chain is built from TRBV9 and TRBJ2-5; TRBD2 matches 7 bases. Germline-derived CDR1 and CDR2 are SGDLS and YYNGEE. The CDR3 is made up of 17 amino acids. Unmatched junction bases numbered 13, after V lost 4 bases and J lost 1 base. DNA of the CDR3: TGTGCCAGCAGCCCAACCTCAGGTAGCGGGTTCCAAGAGACCCAGTACTTC. It translates to CASSPTSGSGFQETQYF. Drawing the rest from reference TRBV9 and TRBJ2-5, the complete variable domain is DSGVTQTPKHLITATGQRVTLRCSPRSGDLSVYWYQQSLDQGLQFLIQYYNGEERAKGNILERFSAQQFPDLHSELNLSSLELGDSALYFCASSPTSGSGFQETQYFGPGTRLLVL.

The chain employs TRBV5-1 and TRBJ2-1, with 7 bases aligning to TRBD1. The germline V gene has CDR1 SGHRS and CDR2 YFSETQ. Losses at the gene ends were 4 bases for V and 6 bases for J; bases not matched to a gene: 13. The CDR3 has 16 amino acids. The CDR3 coding sequence is TGCGCCAGCAGCAGAACCGGGACAGAGCCCTTCAATGAGCAGTTCTTC. It translates to CASSRTGTEPFNEQFF.

The rearrangement joins TRBV5-4 to TRBJ1-2; 7 bases fit TRBD1. The CDR3 is 13 amino acids. Germline lookup yields CDR1 SGHNT and CDR2 YYREEE (reference sequence). Losses at the gene ends were 3 bases for V and 5 bases for J; bases not matched to a gene: 4. DNA for the CDR3: TGTGCCAGCAGCTATTGGGACAGTTATGGCTACACCTTC. It specifies CASSYWDSYGYTF.

This chain links TRBV4-3 with TRBJ2-3; no definite D call. Germline V gives CDR1 LGHNA, CDR2 YSLEER. Trimming removed 0 bases at V and 6 bases at J, with 7 bases between. CDR3 length: 13 amino acids. The CDR3: CASSQDPRDTQYF. The DNA for the CDR3 is TGCGCCAGCAGCCAAGATCCCCGGGATACGCAGTATTTT.